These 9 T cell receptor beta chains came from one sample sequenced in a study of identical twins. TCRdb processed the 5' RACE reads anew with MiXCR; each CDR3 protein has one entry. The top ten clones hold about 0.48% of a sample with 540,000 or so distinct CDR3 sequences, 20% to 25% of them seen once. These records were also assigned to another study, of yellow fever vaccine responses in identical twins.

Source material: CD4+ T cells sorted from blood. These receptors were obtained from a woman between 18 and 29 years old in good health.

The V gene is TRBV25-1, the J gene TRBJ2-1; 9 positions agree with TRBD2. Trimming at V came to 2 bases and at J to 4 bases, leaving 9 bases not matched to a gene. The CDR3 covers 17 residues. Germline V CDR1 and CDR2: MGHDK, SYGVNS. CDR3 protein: CASSESAGGPWYNEQFF. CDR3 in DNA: TGTGCCAGCAGTGAAAGTGCGGGAGGGCCATGGTACAATGAGCAGTTCTTC.

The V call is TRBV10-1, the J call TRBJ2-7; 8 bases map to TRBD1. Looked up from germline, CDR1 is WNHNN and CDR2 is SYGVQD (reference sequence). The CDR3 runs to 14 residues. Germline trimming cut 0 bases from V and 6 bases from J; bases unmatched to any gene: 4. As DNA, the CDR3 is TGCGCCAGCAGTGAGTCGGACAGGGTAGGCGAGCAGTACTTC. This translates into CASSESDRVGEQYF.

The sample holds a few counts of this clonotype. Here the CDR3 reads CASSLKASATPGGTGELFF. CDR3 coding DNA: TGTGCCAGCAGCTTAAAGGCTAGCGCTACCCCAGGGGGCACCGGGGAGCTGTTTTTT. The genes are TRBV11-2 and TRBJ2-2, with D possibly being TRBD1 (7 bases). CDR1 and CDR2 from the germline V gene are SGHAT and FQNNGV. V shed 2 bases and J shed 4 bases, with 23 bases lying between them. The CDR3 runs 19 residues.

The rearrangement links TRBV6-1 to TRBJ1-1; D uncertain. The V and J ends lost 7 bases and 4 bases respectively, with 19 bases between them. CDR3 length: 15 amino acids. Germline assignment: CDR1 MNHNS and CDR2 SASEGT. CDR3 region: CASNPGRDRVTEAFF. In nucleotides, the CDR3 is TGTGCCAGCAACCCCGGACGGGATCGGGTCACTGAAGCTTTCTTT.

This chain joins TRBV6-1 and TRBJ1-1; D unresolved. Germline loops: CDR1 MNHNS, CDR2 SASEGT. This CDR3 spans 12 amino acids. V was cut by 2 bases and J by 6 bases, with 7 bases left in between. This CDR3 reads CASSEQFSEAFF. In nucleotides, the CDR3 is TGTGCCAGCAGTGAACAGTTTTCTGAAGCTTTCTTT.

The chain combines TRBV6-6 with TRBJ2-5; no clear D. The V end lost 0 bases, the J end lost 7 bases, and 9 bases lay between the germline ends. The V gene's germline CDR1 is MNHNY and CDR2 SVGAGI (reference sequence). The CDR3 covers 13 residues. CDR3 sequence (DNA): TGTGCCAGCAGTTACTCGACCGACGTGACCCAGTACTTC. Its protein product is CASSYSTDVTQYF.

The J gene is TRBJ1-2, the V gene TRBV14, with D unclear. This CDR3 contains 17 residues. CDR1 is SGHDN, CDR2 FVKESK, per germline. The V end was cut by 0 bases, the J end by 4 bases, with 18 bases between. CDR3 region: CASSQEGIGESVYGYTF. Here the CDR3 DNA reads TGTGCCAGCAGCCAAGAAGGGATCGGGGAATCCGTCTATGGCTACACCTTC.

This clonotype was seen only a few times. CDR3 sequence (DNA): TGCAGCGTTGGACGACTAGCGGGTAGTTACGAGCAGTACTTC. It translates to CSVGRLAGSYEQYF. This rearrangement joins TRBV29-1 to TRBJ2-7; 10 bases fit TRBD2. Germline V lookup: CDR1 SQVTM, CDR2 ANQGSEA. The CDR3 has 14 residues. V lost 4 bases and J lost 4; bases outside the gene matches: 7.

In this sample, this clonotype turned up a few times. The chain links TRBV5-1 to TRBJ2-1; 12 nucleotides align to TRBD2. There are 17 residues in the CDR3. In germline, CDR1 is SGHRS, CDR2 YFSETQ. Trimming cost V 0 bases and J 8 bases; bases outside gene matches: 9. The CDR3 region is CASSLGFGTSGSDEQFF. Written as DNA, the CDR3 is TGCGCCAGCAGCTTGGGGTTCGGGACTAGCGGGTCCGATGAGCAGTTCTTC.